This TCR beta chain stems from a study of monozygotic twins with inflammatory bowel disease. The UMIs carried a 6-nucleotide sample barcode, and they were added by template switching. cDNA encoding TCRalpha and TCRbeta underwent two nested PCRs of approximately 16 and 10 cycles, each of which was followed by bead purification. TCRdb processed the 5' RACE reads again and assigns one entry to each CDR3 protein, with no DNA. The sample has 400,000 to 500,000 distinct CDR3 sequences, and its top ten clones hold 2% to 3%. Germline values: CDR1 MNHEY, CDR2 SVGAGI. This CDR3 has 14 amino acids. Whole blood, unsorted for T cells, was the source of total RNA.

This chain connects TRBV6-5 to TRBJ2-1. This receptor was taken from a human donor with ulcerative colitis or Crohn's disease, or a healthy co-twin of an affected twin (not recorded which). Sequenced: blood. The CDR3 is CASSSESWGNEQFF.